The TCR beta chain under discussion was sequenced for a study of cytomegalovirus exposure and HLA in healthy donors. Study as a whole: Genetic ancestry analysis placed more than 80% of the roughly 400 donors that were genotyped in the Caucasian-associated cluster.

Concerning this clone: Antigen unknown.

The CDR3 consists of 12 residues. V lost 4 bases to trimming and J lost 6 bases, with 10 bases between them. Germline assignment: CDR1 SGHTA and CDR2 FQGNSA. The PCR ran on 60 Vbeta and 13 Jbeta primers. Sequenced by immunoSEQ multiplex PCR; TCRdb stores in-frame clones only, minus some. This sample's clone table lists roughly 75,000 clones. Overall study results and limits: Presence/absence analyses rested on an assumption that sequencing depth was roughly uniform across donors. CMV serostatus stood as the only immune exposure information on hand.

This rearrangement joins TRBV7-2 to TRBJ2-7; possibly TRBD2 for D (6 bases). The sample taken for sequencing was PBMCs. The TCR originated in a man in his forties in good health and CMV-seronegative. The CDR3 protein is CASSSPGGEQYF. In nucleotides, the CDR3 is TGTGCCAGCAGCTCGCCCGGGGGCGAGCAGTACTTC.